The next 6 T cell receptor beta chains were all read from a single sample in a study of T cells in Graves' hyperthyroidism and ophthalmopathy. Regions amplified from RNA transcripts were the TCR beta CDR3 regions. TCR CDR3 underwent first-round RT-PCR with the HTBI primer set. TCRdb called the multiplex PCR reads again in MiXCR, with one record for every CDR3 protein. The table has more than 350,000 distinct CDR3 sequences, about 15% seen once. Source material: blood. The receptor set was obtained from a woman aged 25 to 39 with Graves' hyperthyroidism.

This clonotype was counted at least ten times. This chain connects TRBV11-2 to TRBJ1-6, with D tentatively TRBD1 (5 bases). CDR1 and CDR2 (germline): SGHAT, FQNNGV. The CDR3 consists of 13 residues. V shed 5 bases and J shed 13 bases, with 15 bases lying between them. The CDR3 nucleotides are TGTGCCAGCAGCCGCGACCTCGGGGACCCCCTCCACTTT. Encoded protein: CASSRDLGDPLHF. Combining the CDR3 with reference TRBV11-2 and TRBJ1-6 gives the whole variable domain EAGVAQSPRYKIIEKRQSVAFWCNPISGHATLYWYQQILGQGPKLLIQFQNNGVVDDSQLPKDRFSAERLKGVDSTLKIQPAKLEDSAVYLCASSRDLGDPLHFGNGTRLTVT.

This clonotype was recorded a few times. V is TRBV27 and J is TRBJ1-6, with a weak D call TRBD1 (6 bases). The length of the CDR3 is 16 residues. V was trimmed by 6 bases and J by 6 bases, leaving 18 bases between them. The germline V gene has CDR1 MNHEY and CDR2 SMNVEV (reference sequence). This CDR3 reads CASSPNLGAFNSPLHF. CDR3 nucleotide sequence: TGTGCCAGCAGCCCCAATTTGGGGGCATTTAATTCACCCCTCCACTTT.

This clonotype was recorded a few times. The chain joins TRBV18 to TRBJ2-5; TRBD2 agrees at 12 bases. The junction had 8 bases not matched to a gene; V was cut back by 3 bases and J by 0 bases. This CDR3 comprises 18 residues. The germline gives CDR1 KGHSH, CDR2 LQKENI. CDR3 residues: CASSPGLAGGPNQETQYF. The CDR3 DNA is TGTGCCAGCTCACCGGGCCTAGCGGGAGGGCCCAACCAAGAGACCCAGTACTTC.

This clonotype was observed at least ten times. The chain couples TRBV28 to TRBJ1-6; D remains unclear. V was trimmed by 2 bases and J by 16 bases, leaving 15 bases between them. Germline lookup yields CDR1 MDHEN and CDR2 SYDVKM. The CDR3 consists of 13 residues. The CDR3 coding sequence is TGTGCCAGCAGTTTAGAAGGGCAGTTCTCACTCCACTTT. Protein sequence: CASSLEGQFSLHF.

Many counts were recorded for this clonotype. This rearrangement joins TRBV12-3 or TRBV12-4 to TRBJ2-1, with a tentative D call TRBD1 (5 bases). V lost 7 bases, J lost 6 bases, and 19 bases lay in between. This CDR3 has 15 residues. Here the CDR3 reads CASTLDGGRANEQFF. The CDR3, as DNA: TGTGCCAGCACCCTGGATGGCGGCAGGGCCAATGAGCAGTTCTTC.

The chain couples TRBV10-3 to TRBJ2-4, with TRBD2 matching 11 bases. CDR1 is ENHRY and CDR2 is SYGVKD in the germline V gene. This CDR3 comprises 13 residues. Losses at the gene ends were 10 bases for V and 5 bases for J; bases not matched to a gene: 4. The CDR3 here is CATLGLAENIQYF. DNA for the CDR3: TGTGCCACGCTGGGACTAGCGGAAAACATTCAGTACTTC.